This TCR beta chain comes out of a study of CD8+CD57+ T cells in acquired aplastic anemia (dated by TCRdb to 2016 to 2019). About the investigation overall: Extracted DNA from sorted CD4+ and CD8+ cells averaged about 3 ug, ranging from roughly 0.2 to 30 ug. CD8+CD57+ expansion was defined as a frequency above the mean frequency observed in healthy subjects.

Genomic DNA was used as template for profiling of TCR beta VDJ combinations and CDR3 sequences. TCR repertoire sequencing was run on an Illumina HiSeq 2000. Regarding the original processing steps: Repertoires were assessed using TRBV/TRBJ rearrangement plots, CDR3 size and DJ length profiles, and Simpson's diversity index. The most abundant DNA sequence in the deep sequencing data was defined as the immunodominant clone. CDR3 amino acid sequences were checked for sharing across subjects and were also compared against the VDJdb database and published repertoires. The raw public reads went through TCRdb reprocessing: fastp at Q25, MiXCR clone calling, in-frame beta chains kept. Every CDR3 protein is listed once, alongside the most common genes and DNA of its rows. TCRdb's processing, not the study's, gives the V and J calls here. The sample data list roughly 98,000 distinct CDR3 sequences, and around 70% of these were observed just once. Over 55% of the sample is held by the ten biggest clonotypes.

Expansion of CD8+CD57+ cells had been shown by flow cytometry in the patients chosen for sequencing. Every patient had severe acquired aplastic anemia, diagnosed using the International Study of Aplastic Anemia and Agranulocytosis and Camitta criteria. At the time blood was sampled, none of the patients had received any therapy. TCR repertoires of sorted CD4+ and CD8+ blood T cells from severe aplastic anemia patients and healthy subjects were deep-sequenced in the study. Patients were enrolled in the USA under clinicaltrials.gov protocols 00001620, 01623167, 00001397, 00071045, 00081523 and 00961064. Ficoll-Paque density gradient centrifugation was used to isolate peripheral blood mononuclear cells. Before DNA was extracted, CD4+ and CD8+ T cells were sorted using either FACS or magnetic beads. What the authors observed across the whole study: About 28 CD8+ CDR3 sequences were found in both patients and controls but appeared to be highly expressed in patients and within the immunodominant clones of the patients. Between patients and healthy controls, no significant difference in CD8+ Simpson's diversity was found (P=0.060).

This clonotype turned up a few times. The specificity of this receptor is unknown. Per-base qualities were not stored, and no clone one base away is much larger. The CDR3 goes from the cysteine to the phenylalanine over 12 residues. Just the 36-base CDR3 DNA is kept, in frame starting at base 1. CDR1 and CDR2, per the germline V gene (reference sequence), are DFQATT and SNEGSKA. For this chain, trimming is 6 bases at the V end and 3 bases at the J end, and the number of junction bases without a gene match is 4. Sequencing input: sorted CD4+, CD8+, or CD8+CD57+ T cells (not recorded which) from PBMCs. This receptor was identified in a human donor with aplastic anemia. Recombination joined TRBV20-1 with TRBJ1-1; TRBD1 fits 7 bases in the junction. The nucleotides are TGCAGTGCCCCGCAGGGGGACACTGAAGCTTTCTTT. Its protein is CSAPQGDTEAFF.